Described below is a single TCR beta chain sequence and its context. As yet, its antigen is unknown. The source of the sample is a study of PD-1 blockade in classical Hodgkin lymphoma. In the study overall: Treatment was intravenous nivolumab, 3 mg/kg every 2 weeks, until progression. Study-wide findings and caveats: Reports indicated that newly diagnosed patients had lower baseline TCR diversity than healthy donors did. The authors excluded patients who started nivolumab under 1 year after ASCT. Baseline diversity was lower in partial responders and progressors than complete responders.

Time point described: cycle 4 day 1 (C4D1), after 5 to 7 weeks of nivolumab. Each patient experienced a relapse that followed autologous stem cell transplantation, and brentuximab vedotin exposure varied. Purification of CD4+ T cells from thawed PBMCs was achieved by magnetic negative selection. Profiling relied on immunoSEQ multiplex PCR, and the TCRdb table lists in-frame clones only, not all of them. Found here are under 20,000 clones, roughly 80% of them singletons; the top ten hold approximately 2.2%. Germline V gene data show CDR1 as SGHAT and CDR2 as FQNNGV. J was trimmed by 3 bases and V by 5 bases; bases with no gene match: 7. This CDR3 region has 15 residues.

The clonotype was recovered from a human donor with classical Hodgkin lymphoma. The chain employs TRBV11-2 and TRBJ1-5; TRBD1 agrees at 7 bases. Sequences were derived from CD4+ T cells from blood, sampled before the fourth cycle of nivolumab. In DNA form, the CDR3 reads TGTGCCAGCAGCCTTTCGGGACAGTCCAATCAGCCCCAGCATTTT. Protein: CASSLSGQSNQPQHF.